These T cell receptor beta chains were read from a single sample in a study of beta chain features in type 1 diabetes. TCRdb keeps only in-frame clones here, not all; method: immunoSEQ multiplex PCR. The sample lists roughly 310,000 clones; approximately 11% were seen once. The specimen sequenced was naive CD4+ T cells from blood. The receptors were gathered from a woman between 25 and 40 years old in good health. The CDR3 runs from the conserved cysteine through the conserved F or W. A D gene is named only where the DNA matches it firmly. The size field is filled for only some rows; it gives once, few, many or a size class.

j_call: TRBJ1-1
clone_size: .
v_call: TRBV6-1
d_call: .
cdr3_nt: TGTGCCAGCAGTGAACAGGACTACACTGAAGCTTTCTTT
cdr3_aa: CASSEQDYTEAFF

j_call: TRBJ1-5
clone_size: .
v_call: TRBV28
d_call: TRBD1
cdr3_nt: TGTGCCAGCAGTTTACGCAGGGGGTCCAATCAGCCCCAGCATTTT
cdr3_aa: CASSLRRGSNQPQHF

j_call: TRBJ1-1
clone_size: few
v_call: TRBV27
d_call: .
cdr3_nt: TGTGCCAGCAGTCGACAGTCGGGGAACACTGAAGCTTTCTTT
cdr3_aa: CASSRQSGNTEAFF

j_call: TRBJ2-2
clone_size: .
v_call: TRBV7-8
d_call: .
cdr3_nt: TGTGCCAGCAGCTTAGCGCAGGCGGGGTACACCGGGGAGCTGTTTTTT
cdr3_aa: CASSLAQAGYTGELFF

j_call: TRBJ2-3
clone_size: .
v_call: TRBV20-1
d_call: TRBD2
cdr3_nt: TGCAGTGCTCGGACTAGCGACCGCCAGTATTTT
cdr3_aa: CSARTSDRQYF

j_call: TRBJ2-3
clone_size: few
v_call: TRBV19
d_call: .
cdr3_nt: TGTGCCAGTAGATCAACCCGTCTCGTACTCGTGGATACGCAGTATTTT
cdr3_aa: CASRSTRLVLVDTQYF

j_call: TRBJ1-4
clone_size: few
v_call: TRBV5-1
d_call: TRBD1
cdr3_nt: TGCGCCAGCAGCACAAGGACAGGGGAGGGTGAAAAACTGTTTTTT
cdr3_aa: CASSTRTGEGEKLFF

j_call: TRBJ2-7
clone_size: few
v_call: TRBV9
d_call: TRBD2
cdr3_nt: TGTGCCAGCAGCGGGGGGACTAGCGGGTACGAGCAGTACTTC
cdr3_aa: CASSGGTSGYEQYF

j_call: TRBJ2-1
clone_size: few
v_call: TRBV11-3
d_call: .
cdr3_nt: TGTGCCAGCAGCCCCTCGGGCTCCTACAATGAGCAGTTCTTC
cdr3_aa: CASSPSGSYNEQFF

j_call: TRBJ1-5
clone_size: few
v_call: TRBV28
d_call: .
cdr3_nt: TGTGCCAGCAGCGCTACAGGGTTGGTTAATCAGCCCCAGCATTTT
cdr3_aa: CASSATGLVNQPQHF

j_call: TRBJ2-6
clone_size: .
v_call: TRBV29-1
d_call: TRBD1
cdr3_nt: TGCAGCGTTAGGACAGGGGAGCACTCAGGGGCCAACGTCCTGACTTTC
cdr3_aa: CSVRTGEHSGANVLTF

j_call: TRBJ2-3
clone_size: .
v_call: TRBV5-1
d_call: TRBD1
cdr3_nt: TGCGCCAGCAGCTTGGCCAGAGGGGGCGGCACAGATACGCAGTATTTT
cdr3_aa: CASSLARGGGTDTQYF

j_call: TRBJ2-3
clone_size: .
v_call: TRBV6-6
d_call: .
cdr3_nt: TGTGCCAGCAGTTACGGACAGAACACAGATACGCAGTATTTT
cdr3_aa: CASSYGQNTDTQYF

j_call: TRBJ2-7
clone_size: few
v_call: TRBV29-1
d_call: TRBD2
cdr3_nt: TGCAGCGTTAAAGGACTAGCGGGAGAGGTCGAGCAGTACTTC
cdr3_aa: CSVKGLAGEVEQYF

j_call: TRBJ1-2
clone_size: .
v_call: TRBV28
d_call: TRBD1
cdr3_nt: TGTGCCAGCAGGACAGGGGATGGTGGCTACACCTTC
cdr3_aa: CASRTGDGGYTF

j_call: TRBJ2-7
clone_size: .
v_call: TRBV30
d_call: TRBD2
cdr3_nt: TGTGCCTGGCGTGGGACTAGCGGGAGCATGCAGTACTTC
cdr3_aa: CAWRGTSGSMQYF

j_call: TRBJ2-5
clone_size: .
v_call: TRBV5-1
d_call: .
cdr3_nt: TGCGCCAGCAGCTTACGGGACAAACAAGAGACCCAGTACTTC
cdr3_aa: CASSLRDKQETQYF

j_call: TRBJ2-1
clone_size: .
v_call: TRBV5-1
d_call: .
cdr3_nt: TGCGCCAGCAGCATAAGACTAGAGATATCCAATGAGCAGTTCTTC
cdr3_aa: CASSIRLEISNEQFF

j_call: TRBJ2-1
clone_size: .
v_call: TRBV14
d_call: TRBD2
cdr3_nt: TGTGCCAGCAGCCAAGATATCGCTAGCGGGTTGTTCTTC
cdr3_aa: CASSQDIASGLFF

j_call: TRBJ2-1
clone_size: .
v_call: TRBV7-6
d_call: .
cdr3_nt: TGTGCCAGCAGCCCTAGGGGGATATCGGGGTTCAATGAGCAGTTCTTC
cdr3_aa: CASSPRGISGFNEQFF

j_call: TRBJ2-7
clone_size: few
v_call: TRBV23-1
d_call: .
cdr3_nt: TGCGCCAGCAGTCAACTATGCCGTCTCCACGAGCAGTACTTC
cdr3_aa: CASSQLCRLHEQYF

j_call: TRBJ2-3
clone_size: .
v_call: TRBV4-2
d_call: TRBD2
cdr3_nt: TGTGCCAGCAGCCAAGATCCCCCGGCGGGGGGCACAGATACGCAGTATTTT
cdr3_aa: CASSQDPPAGGTDTQYF

j_call: TRBJ2-5
clone_size: .
v_call: TRBV7-9
d_call: .
cdr3_nt: TGTGCCAGCACTGCGAGGGAAGAGACCCAGTACTTC
cdr3_aa: CASTAREETQYF

j_call: TRBJ2-1
clone_size: .
v_call: TRBV27
d_call: .
cdr3_nt: TGTGCCAGCAGTTTCTCGGCAGGTGGGCAGTTCTTC
cdr3_aa: CASSFSAGGQFF

j_call: TRBJ2-3
clone_size: .
v_call: TRBV30
d_call: TRBD2
cdr3_nt: TGTGCCTGGAGTGGGGGACTAGCCGTACCCCTTACGCAGTATTTT
cdr3_aa: CAWSGGLAVPLTQYF

j_call: TRBJ2-3
clone_size: few
v_call: TRBV18
d_call: TRBD2
cdr3_nt: TGTGCCAGCTCACCGCTGACTAGCGGCACAGATACGCAGTATTTT
cdr3_aa: CASSPLTSGTDTQYF

j_call: TRBJ2-3
clone_size: .
v_call: TRBV4-2
d_call: .
cdr3_nt: TGTGCCAGCAGCCAATACAATGCAGGGGGCACAGATACGCAGTATTTT
cdr3_aa: CASSQYNAGGTDTQYF